Below, one TCR beta chain is given with its context. Antigen unknown. This record comes from a study of OX40 agonist ivuxolimab in advanced cancers. The CDR3 has 13 amino acids. The V end lost 4 bases, the J end lost 3 bases, and 13 bases lay between the germline ends. The V gene's germline CDR1 is GTSNPN and CDR2 SVGIG (reference sequence). Study results and caveats: Expanded clones tended on average to be more numerous among CD8+ T cells than CD4+. Among the least clonally expanded were partial responders at 0.1-3.0 mg/kg.

The data were produced by immunoSEQ multiplex PCR, yet TCRdb's version contains in-frame clones alone and is incomplete. In the table there are about 26,000 clones, more than 80% of which are singletons. Peripheral blood came from all dose cohorts at three timepoints. Source: CD4+ or CD8+ T cells sorted from blood, taken in a trial of the OX40 agonist ivuxolimab. This sequence was found in an adult with an advanced solid tumor such as melanoma, head and neck, liver or kidney cancer. This chain connects TRBV30 to TRBJ2-7; D unresolved. CDR3 DNA: TGTGCCTGGACTCCCGCGGATTTCTACGAGCAGTACTTC. It is translated as CAWTPADFYEQYF.